Following are 20 T cell receptor beta chains from one sample sequenced in a study of blood T cell repertoires in COVID-19 (dated by TCRdb to about 2020). Library generation was performed with the immunoSEQ multiplex PCR assay. In TCRdb, the immuneACCESS table is reduced to in-frame sequences with V and J assigned. These tables do not hold every clone; where another copy was compared, an unresolved V gene accounts for under half, and the others remain unexplained. The sample profile shows about 400,000 clones; 85% to 90% of them were found once. The ten largest make up roughly 4% of the sample. Sequencing was done on a sample of peripheral blood. The source of these receptors is a young woman with acute or convalescent COVID-19.

This clone has just one count. J is TRBJ2-4 and V is TRBV7-2; D remains ambiguous. This CDR3 region has 15 residues. V lost 3 bases and J lost 6, with 15 bases in between. The germline CDR1 and CDR2 sequences are SGHTA and FQGNSA. As DNA, the CDR3 is TGTGCCAGCAGCTTGATGTCTAGTGATCGAAACATTCAGTACTTC. It translates to CASSLMSSDRNIQYF.

V and J are TRBV5-1 and TRBJ2-3, with D perhaps matching TRBD1 (7 bases). Trimming took off 1 base at V and 6 bases at J, with 15 bases between the two ends. The CDR3 extends over 15 amino acids. CDR1 SGHRS and CDR2 YFSETQ come from the germline V gene. The CDR3 DNA sequence: TGCGCCAGCAGCTTGCAGGGGGGCTTGCGCGATACGCAGTATTTT. It yields the protein CASSLQGGLRDTQYF.

In its sample, this clone was seen once. The V call is TRBV18, the J call TRBJ1-4, with D maybe TRBD1 (5 bases). Trimming removed 7 bases at V and 6 bases at J, with 18 bases between. From germline, CDR1 is KGHSH and CDR2 LQKENI. The length of the CDR3 is 15 residues. The CDR3 sequence: CASYTSRGSDEKLFF. The CDR3 nucleotides are TGTGCCAGCTATACCAGTAGGGGATCGGATGAAAAACTGTTTTTT.

This rearrangement joins TRBV6-2 or TRBV6-3 to TRBJ2-7; TRBD1 aligns across 9 bases. The CDR3 has 15 amino acids. The V and J ends lost 4 bases and 5 bases, in that order; junction bases with no gene match: 9. From germline, CDR1 is MNHEY and CDR2 SVGEGT. The CDR3 loop is CASSSLDRGEHEQYF. The CDR3 DNA is TGTGCCAGCAGTTCACTGGACAGGGGCGAACACGAGCAGTACTTC.

The V call is TRBV9, the J call TRBJ2-2; 14 positions match TRBD2. Unmatched junction bases numbered 4, after V lost 3 bases and J lost 3 bases. The CDR3 runs 17 residues. Germline loops: CDR1 SGDLS, CDR2 YYNGEE. CDR3 region: CASSGGLAGDDTGELFF. The CDR3, as DNA: TGTGCCAGCAGCGGGGGACTAGCGGGGGACGACACCGGGGAGCTGTTTTTT.

The V call is TRBV6-2 or TRBV6-3, the J call TRBJ1-1, with D possibly matching TRBD1 (5 bases). The CDR3 contains 16 residues. The germline V gene has CDR1 MNHEY and CDR2 SVGEGT. V lost 0 bases and J lost 1, with 12 bases in between. CDR3 loop: CASSYSIDRANTEAFF. Here the CDR3 DNA reads TGTGCCAGCAGTTACTCGATCGACAGAGCGAACACTGAAGCTTTCTTT.

The chain is built from TRBV7-9 and TRBJ1-6; the D is unclear. The CDR3 contains 13 residues. The V and J ends lost 0 bases and 16 bases respectively, with 13 bases between them. CDR1 SEHNR and CDR2 FQNEAQ come from the germline V gene (reference sequence). CDR3 bases: TGTGCCAGCAGCTTAGCCTCTACCTCCCTACTCCACTTT. This codes for CASSLASTSLLHF.

This chain uses TRBV7-9 with TRBJ1-4, with D tentatively TRBD1 (6 bases). The V and J ends lost 6 bases and 3 bases respectively, with 14 bases between them. This CDR3 spans 15 amino acids. Germline CDR1 SEHNR, CDR2 FQNEAQ (reference sequence). This CDR3 reads CASSFTGMSNEKLFF. CDR3 DNA: TGTGCCAGCAGTTTTACAGGGATGTCTAATGAAAAACTGTTTTTT.

This clone occurred once. A far larger clone differs by one base, so this is likely a read error. J is TRBJ1-1 and V is TRBV6-5; perhaps TRBD1 as D (5 bases). Trimming pared 6 bases from V and 1 base from J, leaving 9 bases between. CDR3 length: 13 residues. Germline V CDR1 and CDR2: MNHEY, SVGAGI. The CDR3 DNA reads as TGTGCCAGCAGACGGACACAGAACACTGAAGCTTTCTTT. This codes for CASRRTQNTEAFF.

The J gene is TRBJ1-2, the V gene TRBV4-1; the D gene is possibly TRBD1 (5 bases). Germline values: CDR1 MGHRA, CDR2 YSYEKL. Trimming left V 3 bases short and J 6 bases short, with 32 bases between. The CDR3 spans 20 residues. In nucleotides, the CDR3 is TGCGCCAGCAGCCAGACACTGGGAGGGGCAAGACTGGAGAGGCTAAATGGCTACACCTTC. Protein product: CASSQTLGGARLERLNGYTF.

This chain joins TRBV28 and TRBJ2-7; TRBD1 matches 7 bases. The CDR3 runs 15 residues. After removal of 5 bases from V and 3 bases from J, the junction contained 10 bases not matched to a gene. Germline-derived CDR1 and CDR2 are MDHEN and SYDVKM. DNA of the CDR3: TGTGCCAGCAGTCGCTCCGGGACAGACCTCTACGAGCAGTACTTC. It yields the protein CASSRSGTDLYEQYF.

The gene calls are TRBV23-1 and TRBJ2-1; the match to TRBD1 covers 8 bases. TRBV23-1 falls under the ORF class, with uncertain function. The CDR3 runs to 20 residues. Trimming took 0 bases from V and 0 from J; bases not matched to a gene: 13. As DNA, the CDR3 is TGCGCCAGCAGTCAATCGCGGGGACAGGAGTTCCTTAACTCCTACAATGAGCAGTTCTTC. Its protein product is CASSQSRGQEFLNSYNEQFF.

The CDR3, as DNA: TGTGCCAGCAGCCAAAACTACGAGCAGTACTTC. Its protein is CASSQNYEQYF. The chain recombines TRBV5-6 with TRBJ2-7; D is undetermined. Germline V gives CDR1 SGHDT, CDR2 YYEEEE. CDR3 size: 11 residues. Trimming stripped 4 bases from V and 3 bases from J, with 5 bases between.

The V call is TRBV23-1, the J call TRBJ2-1; perhaps TRBD1 as D (5 bases). TRBV23-1 is known as an ORF, though its function is uncertain. The germline V and J ends were trimmed by 0 bases and 9 bases, with 12 bases remaining between them. The CDR3 is 14 amino acids. The CDR3 here is CASSQSGWGGEQFF. The CDR3 DNA follows: TGCGCCAGCAGTCAATCGGGTTGGGGCGGTGAGCAGTTCTTC.

This clone has a single count. The chain couples TRBV19 to TRBJ1-1; 8 bases are a match to TRBD1. This CDR3 region has 15 residues. V lost 0 bases to trimming and J lost 8 bases; unmatched junction nucleotides: 8. Per the germline V gene, CDR1 is LNHDA and CDR2 is SQIVND (reference sequence). The CDR3 sequence: CASSIDQGARTEAFF. The DNA for the CDR3 is TGTGCCAGTAGTATAGATCAGGGGGCACGGACCGAAGCTTTCTTT.

The chain is built from TRBV3-1 (or the pseudogene TRBV3-2) and TRBJ1-1; a weak D match, TRBD1 (5 bases). V was cut by 2 bases and J by 4 bases, with 14 bases left in between. CDR3 size: 15 residues. Germline V gene lookup returns CDR1 LGHDT and CDR2 YNNKEL (reference sequence). CDR3 protein: CASSQLSGLGTEAFF. CDR3 coding DNA: TGTGCCAGCAGCCAATTATCAGGGCTTGGCACTGAAGCTTTCTTT.

The V call is TRBV5-4, the J call TRBJ2-2; weak D call: TRBD2 (6 bases). The V gene lost 4 bases and the J gene lost 5 bases, with 12 bases spanning the gap. This CDR3 is 14 amino acids long. Looked up from germline, CDR1 is SGHNT and CDR2 is YYREEE (reference sequence). CDR3 amino acids: CASSEPGTTGELFF. CDR3 DNA sequence: TGTGCCAGCAGCGAGCCGGGGACTACCGGGGAGCTGTTTTTT.

This chain joins TRBV28 and TRBJ1-5, with 8 positions matching TRBD1. V was pared by 2 bases and J by 1 base, with 1 base of the junction left unmatched. Germline CDR1 is MDHEN and CDR2 is SYDVKM. This CDR3 contains 15 residues. The CDR3 is CASSLQGASNQPQHF. The CDR3 DNA reads as TGTGCCAGCAGTTTACAGGGGGCGAGCAATCAGCCCCAGCATTTT.

The genes are TRBV28 and TRBJ2-1; 8 nucleotides match TRBD2. The CDR3 length is 15 residues. V lost 2 bases to trimming and J lost 14 bases; unmatched junction nucleotides: 14. The germline V gene encodes CDR1 MDHEN and CDR2 SYDVKM. The CDR3 DNA is TGTGCCAGCAGTTTAGATAACGGGGGGGCCGTTCGAAAGTTCTTC. Its translation is CASSLDNGGAVRKFF. Complete variable domain (other parts from reference TRBV28 and TRBJ2-1): DVKVTQSSRYLVKRTGEKVFLECVQDMDHENMFWYRQDPGLGLRLIYFSYDVKMKEKGDIPEGYSVSREKKERFSLILESASTNQTSMYLCASSLDNGGAVRKFFGPGTRLTVL.

The chain links TRBV9 to TRBJ2-1; 10 bases fit TRBD1. V lost 3 bases to trimming and J lost 10 bases; unmatched junction nucleotides: 13. Germline lookup yields CDR1 SGDLS and CDR2 YYNGEE. The CDR3 runs to 16 residues. The CDR3 sequence is CASSAYGTGAYEEQFF. The DNA for the CDR3 is TGTGCCAGCAGCGCGTACGGGACAGGGGCCTATGAGGAGCAGTTCTTC. Full variable domain (missing parts from reference TRBV9 and TRBJ2-1): DSGVTQTPKHLITATGQRVTLRCSPRSGDLSVYWYQQSLDQGLQFLIQYYNGEERAKGNILERFSAQQFPDLHSELNLSSLELGDSALYFCASSAYGTGAYEEQFFGPGTRLTVL.